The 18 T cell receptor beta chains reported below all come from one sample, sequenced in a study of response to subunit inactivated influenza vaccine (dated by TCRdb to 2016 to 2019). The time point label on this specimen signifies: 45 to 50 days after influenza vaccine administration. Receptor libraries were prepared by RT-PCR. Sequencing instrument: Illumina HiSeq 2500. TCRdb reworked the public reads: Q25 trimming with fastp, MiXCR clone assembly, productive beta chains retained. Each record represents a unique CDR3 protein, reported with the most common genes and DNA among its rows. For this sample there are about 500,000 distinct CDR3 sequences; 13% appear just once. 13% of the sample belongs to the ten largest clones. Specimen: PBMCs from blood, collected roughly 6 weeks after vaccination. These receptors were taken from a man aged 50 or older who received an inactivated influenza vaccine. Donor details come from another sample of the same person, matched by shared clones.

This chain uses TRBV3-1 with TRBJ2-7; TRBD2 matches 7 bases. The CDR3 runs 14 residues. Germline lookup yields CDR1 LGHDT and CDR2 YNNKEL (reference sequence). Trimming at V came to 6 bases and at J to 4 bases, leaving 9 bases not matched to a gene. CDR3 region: CASSLGRECYEQYF. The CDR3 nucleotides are TGTGCCAGCAGTTTAGGGCGGGAGTGTTACGAGCAGTACTTC.

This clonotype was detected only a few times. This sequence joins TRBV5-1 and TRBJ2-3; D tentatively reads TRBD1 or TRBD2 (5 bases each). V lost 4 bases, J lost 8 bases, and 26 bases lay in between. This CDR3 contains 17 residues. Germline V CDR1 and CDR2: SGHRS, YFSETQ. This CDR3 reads CASSLDAGSGRSGTQYF. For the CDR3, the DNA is TGCGCCAGCAGCCTAGACGCAGGGTCAGGGAGATCGGGTACGCAGTATTTT.

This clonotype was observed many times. The CDR3: CSARDASTDTQYF. The CDR3 nucleotides read TGCAGTGCTAGAGATGCTAGCACAGATACGCAGTATTTT. The chain recombines TRBV20-1 with TRBJ2-3; D is undetermined. CDR3 size: 13 residues. Looked up from germline, CDR1 is DFQATT and CDR2 is SNEGSKA (reference sequence). V lost 0 bases to trimming and J lost 0 bases, with 4 bases between them.

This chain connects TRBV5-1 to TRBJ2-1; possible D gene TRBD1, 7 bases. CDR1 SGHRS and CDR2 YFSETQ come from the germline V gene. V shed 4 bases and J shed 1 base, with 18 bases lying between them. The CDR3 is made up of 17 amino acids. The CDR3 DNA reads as TGCGCCAGCAGCCCGGAGGAGGGGGCCATTTCCTACAATGAGCAGTTCTTC. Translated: CASSPEEGAISYNEQFF.

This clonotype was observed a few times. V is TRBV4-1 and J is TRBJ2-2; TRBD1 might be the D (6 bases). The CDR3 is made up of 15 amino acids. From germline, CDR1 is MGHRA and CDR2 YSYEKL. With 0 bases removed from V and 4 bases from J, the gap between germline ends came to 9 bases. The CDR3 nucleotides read TGCGCCAGCAGCCAAGACGGGACACCCACCGGGGAGCTGTTTTTT. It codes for CASSQDGTPTGELFF.

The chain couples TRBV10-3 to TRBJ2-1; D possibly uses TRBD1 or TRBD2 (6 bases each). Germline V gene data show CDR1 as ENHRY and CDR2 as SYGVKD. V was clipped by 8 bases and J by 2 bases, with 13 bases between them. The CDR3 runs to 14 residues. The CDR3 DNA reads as TGTGCCATCCGGGGGACATCAACCTACAATGAGCAGTTCTTC. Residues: CAIRGTSTYNEQFF.

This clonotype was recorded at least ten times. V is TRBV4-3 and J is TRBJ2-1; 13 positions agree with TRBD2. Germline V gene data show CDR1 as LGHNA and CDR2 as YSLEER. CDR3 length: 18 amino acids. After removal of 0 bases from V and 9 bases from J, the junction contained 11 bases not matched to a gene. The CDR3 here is CASSQEVVGTSGNGEQFF. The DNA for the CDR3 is TGCGCCAGCAGCCAAGAAGTGGTAGGGACTAGCGGGAACGGTGAGCAGTTCTTC.

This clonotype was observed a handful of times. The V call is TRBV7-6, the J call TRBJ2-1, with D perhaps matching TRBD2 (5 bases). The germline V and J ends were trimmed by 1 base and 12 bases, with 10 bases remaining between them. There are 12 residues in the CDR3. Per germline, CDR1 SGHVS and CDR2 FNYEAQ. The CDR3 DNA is TGTGCCAGCAGCTTAGTGGGGAGTCGGCAGTTCTTC. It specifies CASSLVGSRQFF.

This CDR3 is CSASTRRKVYEQYF. Written as DNA, the CDR3 is TGCAGTGCTAGTACGCGGCGGAAAGTCTACGAGCAGTACTTC. The chain recombines TRBV20-1 with TRBJ2-7; no clear D. CDR1 and CDR2 from the germline V gene are DFQATT and SNEGSKA (reference sequence). The CDR3 extends over 14 amino acids. The V gene lost 3 bases and the J gene lost 3 bases, with 15 bases spanning the gap.

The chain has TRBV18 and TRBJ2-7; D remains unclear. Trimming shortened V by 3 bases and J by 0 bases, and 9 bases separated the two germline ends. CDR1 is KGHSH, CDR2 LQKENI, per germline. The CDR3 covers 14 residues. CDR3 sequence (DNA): TGTGCCAGCTCACCGACGGCCCACTCCTACGAGCAGTACTTC. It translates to CASSPTAHSYEQYF.

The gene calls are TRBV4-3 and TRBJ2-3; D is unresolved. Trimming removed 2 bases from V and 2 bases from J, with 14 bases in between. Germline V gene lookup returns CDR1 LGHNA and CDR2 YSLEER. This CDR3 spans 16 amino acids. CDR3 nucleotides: TGCGCCAGCAGCCAATATCCTGCAGCCTTCACAGATACGCAGTATTTT. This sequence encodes CASSQYPAAFTDTQYF.

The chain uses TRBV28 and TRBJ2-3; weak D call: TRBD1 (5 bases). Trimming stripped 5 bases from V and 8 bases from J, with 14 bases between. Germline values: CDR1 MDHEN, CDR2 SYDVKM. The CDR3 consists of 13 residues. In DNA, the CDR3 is TGTGCCAGCAGTCCTTCAGGGTCGGGTACGCAGTATTTT. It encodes CASSPSGSGTQYF.

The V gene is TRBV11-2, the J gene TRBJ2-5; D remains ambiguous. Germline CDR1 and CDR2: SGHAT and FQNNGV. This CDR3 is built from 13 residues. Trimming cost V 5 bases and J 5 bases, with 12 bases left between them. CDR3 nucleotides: TGTGCCAGCAGCCTGATGGTCCGGGAGACCCAGTACTTC. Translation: CASSLMVRETQYF. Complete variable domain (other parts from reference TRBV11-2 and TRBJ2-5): EAGVAQSPRYKIIEKRQSVAFWCNPISGHATLYWYQQILGQGPKLLIQFQNNGVVDDSQLPKDRFSAERLKGVDSTLKIQPAKLEDSAVYLCASSLMVRETQYFGPGTRLLVL.

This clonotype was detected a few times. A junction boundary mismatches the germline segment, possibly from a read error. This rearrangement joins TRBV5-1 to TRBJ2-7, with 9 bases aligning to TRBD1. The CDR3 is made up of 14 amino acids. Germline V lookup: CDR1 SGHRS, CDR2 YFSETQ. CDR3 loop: CASRLGQGPYEQYF. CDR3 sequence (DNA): TGCGCCAGCAGATTGGGACAGGGCCCCTACGAGCAGTACTTC. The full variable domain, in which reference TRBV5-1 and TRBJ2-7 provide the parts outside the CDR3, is KAGVTQTPRYLIKTRGQQVTLSCSPISGHRSVSWYQQTPGQGLQFLFEYFSETQRNKGNFPGRFSGRQFSNSRSEMNVSTLELGDSALYLCASRLGQGPYEQYFGPGTRLTVT.

The CDR3 reads CASSYRVDEQFF. In DNA form, the CDR3 reads TGTGCCAGCAGTTACAGGGTAGATGAGCAGTTCTTC. The chain has TRBV6-5 and TRBJ2-1; D not resolved. The CDR3 is 12 amino acids. V gave up 2 bases and J gave up 8 bases, with 7 bases separating them. Germline-derived CDR1 and CDR2 are MNHEY and SVGAGI.

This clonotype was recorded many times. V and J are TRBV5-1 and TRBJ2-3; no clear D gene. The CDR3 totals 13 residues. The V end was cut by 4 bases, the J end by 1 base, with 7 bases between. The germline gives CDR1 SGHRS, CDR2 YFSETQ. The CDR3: CASSPMGTDTQYF. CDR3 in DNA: TGCGCCAGCAGCCCCATGGGCACAGATACGCAGTATTTT.

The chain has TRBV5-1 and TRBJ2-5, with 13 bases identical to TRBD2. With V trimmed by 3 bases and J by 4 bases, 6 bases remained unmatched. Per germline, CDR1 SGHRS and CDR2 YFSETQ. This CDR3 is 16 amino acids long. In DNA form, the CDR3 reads TGCGCCAGCAGCTCCGGACTAGCGGGAGTAACAGAGACCCAGTACTTC. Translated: CASSSGLAGVTETQYF.

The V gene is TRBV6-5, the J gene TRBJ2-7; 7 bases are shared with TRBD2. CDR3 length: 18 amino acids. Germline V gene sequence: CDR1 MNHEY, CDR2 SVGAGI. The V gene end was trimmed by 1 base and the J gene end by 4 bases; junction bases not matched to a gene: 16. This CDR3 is CASSYWLPEAGSSYEQYF. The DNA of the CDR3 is TGTGCCAGCAGTTACTGGTTACCCGAAGCGGGATCGAGTTACGAGCAGTACTTC.